This TCR beta chain was observed in a study of CD8 T cells in ankylosing spondylitis (dated by TCRdb to 2016 to 2017). Concerning the study at large: The study set out to find disease-linked TCR variants by profiling T cell receptor beta repertoires in ankylosing spondylitis patients and healthy donors. The full study cohort was made up of about 24 ankylosing spondylitis patients and around 100 healthy donors. Peripheral blood was sampled, and synovial fluid was also collected from ankylosing spondylitis patients. What the study reported, not specific to this receptor: A TCR beta motif made up of seven or eight highly homologous amino acid variants appeared to be characteristic of blood from ankylosing spondylitis patients. The disease-linked clones had a CD8+ phenotype and were found at relatively low frequencies in peripheral blood. Some TCR beta motif variants had previously been reported in synovial fluid and blood of reactive arthritis patients, which suggested common disease-initiation mechanisms. The disease-linked clones were reported as significantly enriched in matched synovial fluid samples from ankylosing spondylitis patients.

This clonotype was detected only a few times. The clone's antigen remains unknown. Base qualities are not recorded, but no much larger clone differs from it by a single base. Synovial fluid samples and blood samples obtained from the same ankylosing spondylitis patients were matched. Germline trimming amounts to 1 base on V and 5 bases on J, with 5 as the count of junction bases outside the gene matches. Looking up the germline V gene yields CDR1 SGHRS and CDR2 YFSETQ. The CDR3 covers 14 residues, taking in both the cysteine and the phenylalanine. Only the CDR3 region is kept as DNA, spanning 42 bases read in frame from base 1. The instrument given in TCRdb is Illumina HiSeq 2500. Quantitative 5'-RACE with molecular barcodes was the method used to prepare the TCR beta libraries. Regarding the original processing steps: A new computational method based on a probabilistic model of VDJ rearrangement was used to identify disease-linked TCR variants. TCRdb reworked the public reads: Q25 trimming with fastp, MiXCR clone assembly, productive beta chains retained. Under each unique CDR3 protein, matching rows form one entry showing the most common genes and DNA. V and J calls and clone size were set by TCRdb, not the authors. Recorded for this sample are 30,000 to 45,000 distinct CDR3 sequences; 11% of them occurred a single time. About 19% of the sample comes from the top ten.

The rearranged segments are TRBV5-1 and TRBJ2-5, with 7 bases aligning to TRBD1. The sequencing input was synovial fluid, either unsorted or a sorted T cell fraction (not recorded which). This sequence originates from a male donor with ankylosing spondylitis. The DNA sequence is TGCGCCAGCAGCTTGAACAGGGGAAGGGAGACCCAGTACTTC. Its protein product is CASSLNRGRETQYF.